A selection of T cell receptor beta chains follows, all from one sample in a study of cytomegalovirus exposure and HLA in healthy donors. Some clones are missing from TCRdb's copy, which holds only in-frame ones; the method was immunoSEQ multiplex PCR. This sample has approximately 200,000 clones, with roughly 80% found just once. Sequencing used PBMCs. The receptor source for this set is a man between 18 and 35 years old in good health and CMV-seropositive. Each CDR3 is given with its conserved first and last residue. D genes are given only for firm matches. Size is omitted from some rows. Given values are once, few, many or a class for expanded clones.

TRBV9	16	TRBJ2-1	.	TRBD1	CASSPTGTVSLNEQFF	TGTGCCAGCAGCCCCACCGGGACAGTGAGCCTTAATGAGCAGTTCTTC
TRBV5-4	15	TRBJ1-1	once	TRBD1	CASSLVQGGGSEAFF	TGTGCCAGCAGCTTGGTTCAGGGGGGAGGCTCTGAAGCTTTCTTT
TRBV2	13	TRBJ2-7	.	TRBD2	CASSLAGGYEQYF	TGTGCCAGCTCCTTAGCGGGAGGCTACGAGCAGTACTTC
TRBV11-2	14	TRBJ1-5	.	.	CASSLGQGNQPQHF	TGTGCCAGCAGCTTGGGGCAGGGCAATCAGCCCCAGCATTTT
TRBV7-9	12	TRBJ2-7	.	.	CASSPQPYEQYF	TGTGCCAGCAGCCCACAACCCTACGAGCAGTACTTC
TRBV6-4	15	TRBJ1-2	.	TRBD1	CASSDGQGGDYGYTF	TGTGCCAGCAGTGACGGACAGGGTGGCGACTATGGCTACACCTTC
TRBV27	15	TRBJ2-1	.	TRBD2	CASRSTSGLYNEQFF	TGTGCCAGCAGATCTACTAGCGGGCTATACAATGAGCAGTTCTTC
TRBV28	18	TRBJ2-2	once	TRBD2	CASSPPGLAGRNTGELFF	TGTGCCAGCAGTCCCCCCGGACTAGCGGGAAGGAACACCGGGGAGCTGTTTTTT
TRBV6-5	15	TRBJ1-3	.	.	CASSSTGSSGNTIYF	TGTGCCAGCAGTTCGACTGGGAGCTCTGGAAACACCATATATTTT
TRBV19	14	TRBJ2-1	.	TRBD2	CASNLGGTYNEQFF	TGTGCCAGTAATTTGGGGGGGACCTACAATGAGCAGTTCTTC
TRBV5-6	16	TRBJ2-1	.	TRBD2	CASSFGPAGVVGEQFF	TGTGCCAGCAGCTTTGGTCCAGCGGGAGTGGTCGGTGAGCAGTTCTTC
TRBV30	15	TRBJ1-4	.	.	CAWSASLEGGEKLFF	TGTGCCTGGAGTGCCTCTCTTGAGGGTGGGGAAAAACTGTTTTTT
TRBV7-3	15	TRBJ1-2	.	TRBD1	CASSLIGQGASGYTF	TGTGCCAGCAGCTTAATCGGTCAGGGGGCCTCTGGCTACACCTTC
TRBV28	12	TRBJ1-1	.	.	CASGGRFTEAFF	TGTGCCAGCGGAGGCAGGTTCACTGAAGCTTTCTTT
TRBV7-8	18	TRBJ2-7	.	TRBD2	CASSFLAPGLAERYEQYF	TGTGCCAGCAGCTTCCTCGCCCCGGGACTAGCAGAGAGGTACGAGCAGTACTTC
TRBV19	15	TRBJ1-1	.	TRBD1	CASRTGGRGQTEAFF	TGTGCCAGTCGGACAGGGGGCAGGGGGCAGACTGAAGCTTTCTTT
TRBV7-3	14	TRBJ2-1	.	TRBD2	CASSLGGVGNEQFF	TGTGCCAGCAGCTTGGGGGGGGTCGGCAATGAGCAGTTCTTC
TRBV7-9	13	TRBJ1-1	.	TRBD1	CASSPSGGTEAFF	TGTGCCAGCAGCCCTTCAGGGGGAACTGAAGCTTTCTTT
TRBV10-3	15	TRBJ2-2	.	.	CAISQALSNTGELFF	TGTGCCATCAGCCAAGCATTATCGAACACCGGGGAGCTGTTTTTT
TRBV28	15	TRBJ2-2	.	.	CASRKLDRNTGELFF	TGTGCCAGCCGAAAACTTGACAGGAACACCGGGGAGCTGTTTTTT
TRBV4-3	15	TRBJ2-5	.	.	CASSQDQRRQETQYF	TGCGCCAGCAGCCAAGATCAGCGGCGGCAAGAGACCCAGTACTTC
TRBV7-2	13	TRBJ1-5	.	.	CASSFPGAFSQHF	TGTGCCAGCAGCTTTCCCGGAGCCTTTTCCCAGCATTTT
TRBV5-1	13	TRBJ1-2	.	.	CASSLSANYGYTF	TGCGCCAGCAGCTTGTCAGCTAACTATGGCTACACCTTC
TRBV30	13	TRBJ1-5	.	.	CAWSRTSHQPQHF	TGTGCCTGGAGCAGAACCTCCCATCAGCCCCAGCATTTT
TRBV7-3	14	TRBJ2-3	.	.	CASSPGQGSDTQYF	TGTGCCAGCAGCCCCGGCCAGGGATCCGATACGCAGTATTTT
TRBV6-1	14	TRBJ2-1	.	TRBD2	CATRQGLAGHEQFF	TGTGCCACGCGCCAGGGACTAGCGGGTCATGAGCAGTTCTTC